The present T cell receptor beta chain was sequenced within a study of control samples from healthy donors and cancer patients. Here immunoSEQ multiplex PCR was the method, and the copy in TCRdb shows in-frame clones only, minus some. Among under 450,000 clones listed, more than 80% were seen once. Sequencing was performed on PBMCs. This receptor was taken from a man aged 35 to 55 with head and neck cancer.

The CDR3 is CASSWTTGANVLTF. CDR3 DNA sequence: TGCGCCAGCAGCTGGACAACTGGGGCCAACGTCCTGACTTTC. The rearrangement links TRBV5-1 to TRBJ2-6; TRBD1 might be the D (5 bases). The CDR3 is made up of 14 amino acids. V was shortened by 3 bases and J by 2 bases, with 6 bases between the two germline ends. The germline gives CDR1 SGHRS, CDR2 YFSETQ.